Listed here are 21 T cell receptor beta chains from one sample, sequenced in a study of shared clonotypes between healthy human individuals. Naive CD8 cells lacked CD45RO, underwent positive selection for CCR7 and left out terminally differentiated effector memory CD45RA+ cells. The method was immunoSEQ multiplex PCR; TCRdb's version includes in-frame clones alone and lacks a portion of them. The table has over 2 million clones, less than 95% seen once. Input material: naive CD8+ T cells sorted from blood. The receptors here all came from a man between 18 and 35 years old in good health.

This clone was recorded a few times. The same CDR3 can be traced to other DNA sequences in this sample. The chain carries TRBV7-9 and TRBJ2-7; no definite D call. Trimming left V 3 bases short and J 2 bases short, with 8 bases between. This CDR3 comprises 13 residues. CDR1 and CDR2 from the germline V gene are SEHNR and FQNEAQ (reference sequence). Here the CDR3 DNA reads TGTGCCAGCAGCTTCGGCGGTACCTACGAGCAGTACTTC. It encodes CASSFGGTYEQYF.

The rearrangement joins TRBV28 to TRBJ1-4; D gene ambiguous. There are 12 residues in the CDR3. The germline V gene has CDR1 MDHEN and CDR2 SYDVKM. Between the trimmed V and J ends, which lost 8 bases and 8 bases, there was a span of 12 bases. In DNA, the CDR3 is TGTGCCAGCTCCCCCCGGGCGGAAAAACTGTTTTTT. It yields the protein CASSPRAEKLFF.

V usage is TRBV9 and J usage is TRBJ2-5; TRBD1 matches at 7 bases. V lost 3 bases and J lost 5; bases outside the gene matches: 4. CDR1 is SGDLS and CDR2 is YYNGEE in the germline V gene. The CDR3 spans 13 residues. CDR3 sequence reads: CASSDTGVETQYF. The CDR3 DNA sequence: TGTGCCAGCAGCGACACAGGGGTTGAGACCCAGTACTTC.

The chain links TRBV7-6 to TRBJ2-7, with D perhaps being TRBD1 or TRBD2 (6 bases each). The germline V and J ends were trimmed by 1 base and 2 bases, with 15 bases remaining between them. The germline CDR1 and CDR2 sequences are SGHVS and FNYEAQ. The CDR3 contains 16 residues. CDR3 DNA sequence: TGTGCCAGCAGCTTAGGCCTCGGGGGCTTGACCTACGAGCAGTACTTC. Amino acids: CASSLGLGGLTYEQYF.

The V call is TRBV2, the J call TRBJ2-7; D is unresolved. The CDR3 consists of 12 residues. The V and J ends lost 6 bases and 0 bases respectively, with 6 bases between them. CDR1 SNHLY and CDR2 FYNNEI come from the germline V gene. CDR3 nucleotide sequence: TGTGCCAGCAGGGTTAGCTCCTACGAGCAGTACTTC. Translating gives CASRVSSYEQYF.

The V call is TRBV11-3, the J call TRBJ1-1; D possibly corresponds to TRBD1 (6 bases). The ends were cut back, 5 bases at V and 3 bases at J, with 16 bases in the middle. The CDR3 has 15 amino acids. Germline CDR1 SGHNT, CDR2 YENEEA. The DNA of the CDR3 is TGTGCCAGCAGCGGCAGGGGTGTAGAGGACACTGAAGCTTTCTTT. This translates into CASSGRGVEDTEAFF.

The J gene is TRBJ1-1, the V gene TRBV5-5; 9 bases map to TRBD1. The germline gives CDR1 SGHKS, CDR2 YYEKEE (reference sequence). V shed 4 bases and J 4 bases; nucleotides not matched to a gene: 5. This CDR3 is built from 14 residues. In DNA form, the CDR3 reads TGTGCCAGCAGCCCAGAGGACAGGGGCACTGAAGCTTTCTTT. Translated: CASSPEDRGTEAFF.

The chain recombines TRBV27 with TRBJ2-5; 7 nucleotides line up with TRBD1. The CDR3 runs to 14 residues. J was trimmed by 5 bases and V by 5 bases; bases with no gene match: 8. The germline gives CDR1 MNHEY, CDR2 SMNVEV (reference sequence). The CDR3 DNA sequence: TGTGCCAGCAGTCTCACAGGGGCTTTGGAGACCCAGTACTTC. Its translation is CASSLTGALETQYF.

The chain links TRBV5-6 to TRBJ1-5; the match to TRBD1 covers 7 bases. Trimming at V came to 3 bases and at J to 0 bases, leaving 3 bases not matched to a gene. The CDR3 has 15 amino acids. Germline CDR1 reads SGHDT; CDR2 reads YYEEEE. The CDR3 is CASSSTGDSNQPQHF. CDR3 nucleotide sequence: TGTGCCAGCAGCTCCACAGGGGATAGCAATCAGCCCCAGCATTTT.

The genes are TRBV7-7 and TRBJ2-2; D might be TRBD2 (5 bases). Per germline, CDR1 SSHAT and CDR2 FNYEAQ (reference sequence). There are 10 residues in the CDR3. The CDR3 loop reads CASEGGELFF. The CDR3 nucleotides are TGTGCTAGCGAGGGCGGGGAGCTGTTTTTT. Complete variable domain (other parts from reference TRBV7-7 and TRBJ2-2): GAGVSQSPRYKVTKRGQDVTLRCDPISSHATLYWYQQALGQGPEFLTYFNYEAQPDKSGLPSDRFSAERPEGSISTLTIQRTEQRDSAMYRCASEGGELFFGEGSRLTVL.

The chain couples TRBV5-8 to TRBJ1-1, with a tentative D call TRBD1 (6 bases). Trimming pared 0 bases from V and 0 bases from J, leaving 12 bases between. The CDR3 loop spans 16 amino acids. Germline values: CDR1 SGHTS, CDR2 YDEGEE. The CDR3 nucleotides read TGTGCCAGCAGCTTGGGAGGGGGGTACCTGAACACTGAAGCTTTCTTT. Translated: CASSLGGGYLNTEAFF.

CDR3 region: CASSEAGYGEQYF. DNA for the CDR3: TGTGCCAGCAGTGAAGCAGGGTACGGCGAGCAGTACTTC. The genes are TRBV6-1 and TRBJ2-7; D remains ambiguous. The CDR3 totals 13 residues. The V gene's germline CDR1 is MNHNS and CDR2 SASEGT. V gave up 0 bases and J gave up 6 bases, with 9 bases separating them.

The rearrangement uses TRBV5-1 and TRBJ2-3; no definite D call. The CDR3 runs 15 residues. Trimming stripped 0 bases from V and 0 bases from J, with 8 bases between. The V gene's germline CDR1 is SGHRS and CDR2 YFSETQ. CDR3 amino acids: CASSLEAVSTDTQYF. The DNA of the CDR3 is TGCGCCAGCAGCTTGGAAGCAGTGAGCACAGATACGCAGTATTTT.

The rearrangement joins TRBV6-5 to TRBJ2-1, with 9 positions matching TRBD2. V lost 5 bases and J lost 6; bases outside the gene matches: 8. This CDR3 comprises 15 residues. Looked up from germline, CDR1 is MNHEY and CDR2 is SVGAGI. In nucleotides, the CDR3 is TGTGCCAGCAGTCTGGGGCTAGCGGGACGCAATGAGCAGTTCTTC. As protein: CASSLGLAGRNEQFF.

The chain has TRBV7-9 and TRBJ2-5; D may match TRBD1 or TRBD2 (6 bases each). Trimming took 5 bases from V and 0 from J, leaving 13 bases between them. Germline V CDR1 and CDR2: SEHNR, FQNEAQ (reference sequence). This CDR3 is built from 15 residues. The CDR3: CASSGGLANQETQYF. The CDR3 bases are TGTGCCAGCAGCGGGGGGCTAGCGAACCAAGAGACCCAGTACTTC.

The chain recombines TRBV19 with TRBJ2-3; possibly TRBD2 for D (5 bases). V was trimmed by 3 bases and J by 6 bases, leaving 16 bases between them. Per the germline V gene, CDR1 is LNHDA and CDR2 is SQIVND (reference sequence). The CDR3 extends over 15 amino acids. The CDR3: CASSILAYDGDTQYF. The DNA of the CDR3 is TGTGCCAGTAGTATCTTAGCGTACGACGGTGATACGCAGTATTTT.

The chain carries TRBV29-1 and TRBJ1-5; the match to TRBD1 covers 9 bases. V trimming: 6 bases; J trimming: 4 bases; junction bases outside the gene matches: 10. The CDR3 runs to 15 residues. The germline gives CDR1 SQVTM, CDR2 ANQGSEA. CDR3: CSVKIGTGYNQPQHF. The DNA for the CDR3 is TGCAGCGTGAAAATCGGGACAGGGTATAATCAGCCCCAGCATTTT. The full variable domain, completed using reference TRBV29-1 and TRBJ1-5, is SAVISQKPSRDICQRGTSLTIQCQVDSQVTMMFWYRQQPGQSLTLIATANQGSEATYESGFVIDKFPISRPNLTFSTLTVSNMSPEDSSIYLCSVKIGTGYNQPQHFGDGTRLSIL.

The chain uses TRBV7-9 and TRBJ1-1, with D possibly TRBD1 on 5 matching bases. CDR1 and CDR2 (germline): SEHNR, FQNEAQ (reference sequence). The CDR3 is made up of 15 amino acids. The germline V and J ends were trimmed by 4 bases and 1 base, with 13 bases remaining between them. In DNA form, the CDR3 reads TGTGCCAGCAGCTCCCCCGGGGCGAAGAACACTGAAGCTTTCTTT. The encoded protein is CASSSPGAKNTEAFF.

This clone was counted only a few times. The genes are TRBV6-5 and TRBJ2-4; 9 bases fit TRBD2. This CDR3 region has 13 residues. Germline V gives CDR1 MNHEY, CDR2 SVGAGI. V gave up 4 bases and J gave up 10 bases; unmatched junction bases: 5. The CDR3 sequence is CASSFAGGGIQYF. DNA of the CDR3: TGTGCCAGCAGTTTCGCGGGAGGGGGAATTCAGTACTTC.

A note on this clone: A read error may produce the germline difference seen at one junction end. CDR3 region: CASGLGEAQYF. In DNA, the CDR3 is TGTGCCAGCGGCCTGGGAGAGGCCCAGTACTTC. This chain joins TRBV11-1 and TRBJ2-5; D perhaps matches TRBD2 (5 bases). Germline-derived CDR1 and CDR2 are SGHAT and FQDESV (reference sequence). CDR3 length: 11 amino acids.

This chain connects TRBV5-5 to TRBJ2-7; D remains ambiguous. In germline, CDR1 is SGHKS, CDR2 YYEKEE (reference sequence). The CDR3 is made up of 15 amino acids. Deletions cut 1 base from V and 5 bases from J, with 16 bases between. CDR3 residues: CASSLKTGFFHEQYF. The CDR3 DNA follows: TGTGCCAGCAGCTTGAAGACGGGTTTCTTCCACGAGCAGTACTTC.